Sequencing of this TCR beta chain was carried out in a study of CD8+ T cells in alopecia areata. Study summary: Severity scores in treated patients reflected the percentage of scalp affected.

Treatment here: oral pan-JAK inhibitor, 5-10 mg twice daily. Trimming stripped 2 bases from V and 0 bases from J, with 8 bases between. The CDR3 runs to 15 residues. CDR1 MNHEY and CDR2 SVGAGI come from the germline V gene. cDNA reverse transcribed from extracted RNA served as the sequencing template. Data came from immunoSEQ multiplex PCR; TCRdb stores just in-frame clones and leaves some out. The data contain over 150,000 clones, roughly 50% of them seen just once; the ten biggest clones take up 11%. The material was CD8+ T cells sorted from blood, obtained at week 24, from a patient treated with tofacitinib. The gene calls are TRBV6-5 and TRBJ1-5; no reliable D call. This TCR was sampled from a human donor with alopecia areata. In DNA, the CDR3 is TGTGCCAGCAGTTACAGTACAAATAGCAATCAGCCCCAGCATTTT. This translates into CASSYSTNSNQPQHF.